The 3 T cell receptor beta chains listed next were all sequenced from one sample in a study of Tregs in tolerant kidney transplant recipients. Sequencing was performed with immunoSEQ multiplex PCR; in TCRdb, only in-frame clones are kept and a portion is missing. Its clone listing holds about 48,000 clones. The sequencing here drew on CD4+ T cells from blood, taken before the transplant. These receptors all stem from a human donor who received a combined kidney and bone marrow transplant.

CDR3 DNA (partial): TGTGCCAGCAGCTTATTCCGCACCGGGGAG. Amino acid sequence: CASSLFRTGE. From start to end, the CDR3 is CASSLFRTGELFF. The genes are TRBV7-2 and TRBJ2-2; D unresolved. The CDR3 end falls 3 residues outside the read, so it is completed with the germline J gene. The V end lost 2 bases, the J end lost 4 bases, and 5 bases lay between the germline ends. CDR3 length equals 13 residues. Germline V gene data show CDR1 as SGHTA and CDR2 as FQGNSA.

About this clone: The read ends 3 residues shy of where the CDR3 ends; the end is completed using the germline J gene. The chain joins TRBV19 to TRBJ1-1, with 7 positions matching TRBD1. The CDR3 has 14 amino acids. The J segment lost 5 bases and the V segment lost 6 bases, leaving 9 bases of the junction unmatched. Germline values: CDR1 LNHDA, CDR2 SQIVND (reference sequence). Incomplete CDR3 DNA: TGTGCCAGTAGGGACAGGAGGTTGGGGACTGAA. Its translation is CASRDRRLGTE. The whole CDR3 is CASRDRRLGTEAFF. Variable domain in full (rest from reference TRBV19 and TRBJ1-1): DGGITQSPKYLFRKEGQNVTLSCEQNLNHDAMYWYRQDPGQGLRLIYYSQIVNDFQKGDIAEGYSVSREKKESFPLTVTSAQKNPTAFYLCASRDRRLGTEAFFGQGTRLTVV.

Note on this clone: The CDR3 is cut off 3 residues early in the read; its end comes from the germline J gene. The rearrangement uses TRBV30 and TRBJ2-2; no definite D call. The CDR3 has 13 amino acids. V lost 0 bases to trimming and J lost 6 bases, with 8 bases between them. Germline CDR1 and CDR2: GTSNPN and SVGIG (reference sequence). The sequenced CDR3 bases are TGTGCCTGGAGTGTAACTCTCGCCGGGGAG. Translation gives CAWSVTLAGE. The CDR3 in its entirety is CAWSVTLAGELFF.